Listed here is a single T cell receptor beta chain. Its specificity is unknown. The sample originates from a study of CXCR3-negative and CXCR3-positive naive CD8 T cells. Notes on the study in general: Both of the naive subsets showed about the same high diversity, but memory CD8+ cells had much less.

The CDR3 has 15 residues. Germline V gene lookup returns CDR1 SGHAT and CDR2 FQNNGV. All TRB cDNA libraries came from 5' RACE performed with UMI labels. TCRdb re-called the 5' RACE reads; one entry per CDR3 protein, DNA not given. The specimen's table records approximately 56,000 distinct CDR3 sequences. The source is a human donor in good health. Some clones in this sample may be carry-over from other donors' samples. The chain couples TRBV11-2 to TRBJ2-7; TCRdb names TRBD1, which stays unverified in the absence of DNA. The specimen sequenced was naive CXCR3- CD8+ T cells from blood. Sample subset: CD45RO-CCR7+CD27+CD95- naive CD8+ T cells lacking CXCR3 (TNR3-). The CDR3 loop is CASSSPGTGLYEQYF.